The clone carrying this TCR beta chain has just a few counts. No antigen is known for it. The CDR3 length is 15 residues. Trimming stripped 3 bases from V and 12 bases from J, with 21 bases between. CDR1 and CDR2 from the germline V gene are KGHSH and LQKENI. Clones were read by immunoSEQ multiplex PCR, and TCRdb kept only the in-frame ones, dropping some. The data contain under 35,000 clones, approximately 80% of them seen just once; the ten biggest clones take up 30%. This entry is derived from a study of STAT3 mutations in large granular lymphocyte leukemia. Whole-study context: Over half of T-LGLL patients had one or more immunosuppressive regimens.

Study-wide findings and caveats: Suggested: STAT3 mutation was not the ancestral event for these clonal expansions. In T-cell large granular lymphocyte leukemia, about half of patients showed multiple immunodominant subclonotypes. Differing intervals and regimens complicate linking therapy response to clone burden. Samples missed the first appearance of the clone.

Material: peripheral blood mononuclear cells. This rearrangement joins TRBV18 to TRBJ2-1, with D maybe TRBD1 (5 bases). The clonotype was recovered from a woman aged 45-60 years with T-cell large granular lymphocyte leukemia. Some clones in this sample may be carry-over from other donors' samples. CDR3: CASSPPESQGKVQFF. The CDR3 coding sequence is TGTGCCAGCTCACCTCCTGAAAGCCAGGGTAAGGTGCAGTTCTTC.